This is a list of T cell receptor beta chains from one sample in a study of metastatic and nonmetastatic thyroid tumors. TCRdb re-clonotyped the PCR reads through MiXCR. The sample lists under 55,000 clones, approximately 19% seen once, with 3% in the top ten. The sample comprised blood. Receptors originate from a female donor with papillary thyroid cancer or a benign thyroid nodule (not recorded which). Some clones in this sample may be carry-over from other donors' samples. Each CDR3 is given with its conserved first and last residue. A D gene is named only where the DNA matches it firmly. Part of the rows lack a size; the others show once, few, many or a class for expanded clones.

V: TRBV7-9
D: TRBD1
size: many
J: TRBJ1-1
CDR3: CASSQGQGVNTEAFF
DNA: TGTGCCAGCAGCCAAGGACAGGGGGTGAACACTGAAGCTTTCTTT

V: TRBV7-9
D: -
size: many
J: TRBJ2-3
CDR3: CASSPEVGMDTQYF
DNA: TGTGCCAGCAGCCCCGAGGTCGGGATGGATACGCAGTATTTT

V: TRBV12-3/TRBV12-4
D: -
size: many
J: TRBJ1-1
CDR3: CASSFRARRTEAFF
DNA: TGTGCCAGCAGTTTCCGCGCGAGGAGGACTGAAGCTTTCTTT

V: TRBV6-1
D: TRBD1
size: many
J: TRBJ2-1
CDR3: CASRDRGLGAGHNEQFF
DNA: TGTGCCAGCAGAGACAGGGGGCTCGGAGCGGGCCACAATGAGCAGTTCTTC

V: TRBV6-1
D: TRBD1
size: -
J: TRBJ1-6
CDR3: CASSETGEGISPLHF
DNA: TGTGCCAGCAGTGAGACAGGGGAAGGGATCTCACCCCTCCACTTT

V: TRBV9
D: -
size: many
J: TRBJ2-1
CDR3: CASSVGGTDYNEQFF
DNA: TGTGCCAGCAGCGTAGGAGGGACGGACTACAATGAGCAGTTCTTC

V: TRBV7-2
D: -
size: many
J: TRBJ1-1
CDR3: CASSLAYRQNTEAFF
DNA: TGTGCCAGCAGCTTAGCGTACCGTCAGAACACTGAAGCTTTCTTT

V: TRBV11-2
D: -
size: once
J: TRBJ2-7
CDR3: CASSPHLVSIPYKQYF
DNA: TGTGCCAGCAGCCCCCATCTGGTGAGTATCCCCTACAAGCAGTACTTC

V: TRBV20-1
D: TRBD1
size: many
J: TRBJ1-6
CDR3: CSARTGTGAGNSPLHF
DNA: TGCAGTGCTAGAACCGGGACAGGGGCTGGGAATTCACCCCTCCACTTT

V: TRBV28
D: -
size: many
J: TRBJ1-1
CDR3: CASSVNTEAFF
DNA: TGTGCCAGCAGTGTGAACACTGAAGCTTTCTTT

V: TRBV12-3/TRBV12-4
D: -
size: many
J: TRBJ1-2
CDR3: CASSYGANYGYTF
DNA: TGTGCCAGCAGTTACGGAGCTAACTATGGCTACACCTTC

V: TRBV5-1
D: -
size: -
J: TRBJ1-6
CDR3: CASSLGTIGSYNSPPHF
DNA: TGCGCCAGCAGCTTGGGAACGATTGGCTCCTATAATTCACCCCCCCACTTC

V: TRBV30
D: -
size: many
J: TRBJ2-7
CDR3: CAWGSDSYEQYF
DNA: TGTGCCTGGGGGAGTGACTCCTACGAGCAGTACTTC

V: TRBV19
D: -
size: few
J: TRBJ2-3
CDR3: CAIGGIMGGADTQYF
DNA: TGTGCCATCGGCGGGATCATGGGGGGAGCAGATACGCAGTATTTT

V: TRBV24-1
D: TRBD1
size: -
J: TRBJ1-2
CDR3: CSTSDLPGGQPLNYGNTF
DNA: TGTTCCACCAGTGATTTGCCAGGGGGACAGCCTCTTAACTATGGCAACACCTTC

V: TRBV19
D: -
size: medium-sized
J: TRBJ2-3
CDR3: CASSIDPRQEDTQYF
DNA: TGTGCCAGTAGTATAGATCCCAGGCAAGAAGATACGCAGTATTTT

V: TRBV5-8
D: -
size: many
J: TRBJ1-1
CDR3: CASSLRYKAIGAFF
DNA: TGTGCCAGCAGCTTGAGATACAAGGCGATCGGTGCTTTCTTT

V: TRBV12-3/TRBV12-4
D: TRBD2
size: many
J: TRBJ2-1
CDR3: CASTSGGSYNEQFF
DNA: TGTGCCAGCACCTCGGGGGGCTCCTACAATGAGCAGTTCTTC